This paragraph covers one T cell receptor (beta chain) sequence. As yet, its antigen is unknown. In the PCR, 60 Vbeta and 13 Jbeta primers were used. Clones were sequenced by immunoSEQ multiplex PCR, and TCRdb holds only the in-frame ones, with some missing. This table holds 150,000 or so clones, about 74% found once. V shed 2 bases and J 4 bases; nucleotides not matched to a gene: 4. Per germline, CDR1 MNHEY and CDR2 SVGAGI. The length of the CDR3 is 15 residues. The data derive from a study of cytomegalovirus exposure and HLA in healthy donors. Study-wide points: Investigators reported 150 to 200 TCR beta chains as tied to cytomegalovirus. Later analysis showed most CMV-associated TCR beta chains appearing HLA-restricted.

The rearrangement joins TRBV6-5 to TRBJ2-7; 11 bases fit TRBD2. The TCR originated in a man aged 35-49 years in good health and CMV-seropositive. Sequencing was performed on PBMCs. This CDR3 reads CASSYQTSGSYEQYF. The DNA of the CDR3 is TGTGCCAGCAGTTACCAAACTAGCGGGAGTTACGAGCAGTACTTC.